The 10 T cell receptor beta chains below come from one sample, sequenced in a study of T cell repertoires in cytomegalovirus infection. Their antigens are not known. TCRdb used MiXCR to reprocess the reads, holding one entry per CDR3 protein. The table lists around 900,000 distinct CDR3 sequences, around 32% of them singletons. The material sequenced was cultured CD8+ T cells from PBMCs, taken from culture after CMV antigen stimulation. These receptors came from a human donor in good health (CMV status not recorded). Some clones in this sample may be carry-over from other donors' samples.

This clonotype appeared many times. The genes are TRBV7-6 and TRBJ2-3; perhaps TRBD1 as D (5 bases). Germline-derived CDR1 and CDR2 are SGHVS and FNYEAQ. The CDR3 length is 16 residues. V was trimmed by 5 bases and J by 3 bases, leaving 18 bases between them. The CDR3 region is CASSPKKGAGTDTQYF. The CDR3 DNA sequence: TGTGCCAGCAGCCCGAAAAAAGGGGCCGGGACAGATACGCAGTATTTT.

The CDR3 region is CASSLTVYNEKLFF. CDR3 DNA: TGTGCCAGCAGTTTAACTGTCTATAATGAAAAACTGTTTTTT. The chain uses TRBV27 and TRBJ1-4; D remains ambiguous. From germline, CDR1 is MNHEY and CDR2 SMNVEV (reference sequence). V was trimmed by 2 bases and J by 4 bases, leaving 8 bases between them. There are 14 residues in the CDR3.

This clonotype has at least ten counts. This chain joins TRBV7-6 and TRBJ1-1; D is undetermined. The V gene lost 1 base and the J gene lost 7 bases, with 13 bases spanning the gap. Germline V gives CDR1 SGHVS, CDR2 FNYEAQ. The CDR3 contains 14 residues. The CDR3 region has the DNA TGTGCCAGCAGCTTAGTACAATGGGCCGATGAAGCTTTCTTT. Protein sequence: CASSLVQWADEAFF.

The sample holds many counts of this clonotype. V usage is TRBV7-6 and J usage is TRBJ2-3, with 8 bases identical to TRBD1. CDR3 length: 15 amino acids. Looked up from germline, CDR1 is SGHVS and CDR2 is FNYEAQ. Trimming at V came to 5 bases and at J to 0 bases, leaving 4 bases not matched to a gene. The CDR3 sequence: CASSPRTGSTDTQYF. For the CDR3, the DNA is TGTGCCAGCAGCCCGAGGACAGGGAGCACAGATACGCAGTATTTT.

This clonotype was counted once. The chain is built from TRBV19 and TRBJ2-7, with TRBD1 matching 11 bases. The CDR3 is made up of 16 amino acids. The germline V gene has CDR1 LNHDA and CDR2 SQIVND (reference sequence). Losses at the gene ends were 3 bases for V and 3 bases for J; bases not matched to a gene: 7. The CDR3 protein is CASSIRDRGTIYEQYF. In DNA, the CDR3 is TGTGCCAGTAGTATCCGGGACAGGGGGACGATCTACGAGCAGTACTTC.

V gene TRBV13 combines with J gene TRBJ2-7; TRBD2 matches 9 bases. In germline, CDR1 is PRHDT, CDR2 FYEKMQ (reference sequence). V shed 0 bases and J 4 bases; nucleotides not matched to a gene: 13. The CDR3 spans 18 residues. The CDR3 DNA reads as TGTGCCAGCAGCTTAGGCCTAAGCGGGGGGTTTGTCGGTTACGAGCAGTACGTC. This codes for CASSLGLSGGFVGYEQYV.

This clonotype was counted between two and nine times. The chain recombines TRBV19 with TRBJ2-1, with D possibly being TRBD1 (5 bases). The CDR3 is 13 residues long. V shed 10 bases and J shed 4 bases, with 14 bases lying between them. The germline V gene has CDR1 LNHDA and CDR2 SQIVND (reference sequence). CDR3 sequence: CATGAIGYNEQFF. In DNA, the CDR3 is TGTGCCACTGGGGCAATAGGGTACAATGAGCAGTTCTTC.

This clonotype appeared a few times. This rearrangement joins TRBV7-8 to TRBJ1-3; D might be TRBD1 (5 bases). CDR3 length equals 18 residues. V was pared by 0 bases and J by 0 bases, with 15 bases between. Per germline, CDR1 SGHVS and CDR2 FQNEAQ. This chain's CDR3 is CASSLAYSGPGSGNTIYF. DNA of the CDR3: TGTGCCAGCAGCTTAGCGTACTCGGGGCCAGGCTCTGGAAACACCATATATTTT.

V usage is TRBV7-6 and J usage is TRBJ1-5; no firm D call. Trimming shortened V by 1 base and J by 11 bases, and 12 bases separated the two germline ends. Per germline, CDR1 SGHVS and CDR2 FNYEAQ. There are 13 residues in the CDR3. CDR3 sequence (DNA): TGTGCCAGCAGCTTAGGTGGGCCGGCAGCCCAGCATTTT. It is translated as CASSLGGPAAQHF.

This chain uses TRBV20-1 with TRBJ1-1; 7 positions match TRBD1. V trimming: 8 bases; J trimming: 2 bases; junction bases outside the gene matches: 14. The germline V gene encodes CDR1 DFQATT and CDR2 SNEGSKA (reference sequence). The CDR3 consists of 15 residues. This CDR3 is CSTQPQGQSNTEAFF. The DNA of the CDR3 is TGCAGTACCCAGCCGCAGGGACAGTCAAACACTGAAGCTTTCTTT.